This TCR beta chain was recorded in a study of cytomegalovirus exposure and HLA in healthy donors. Study context: The 100 million to 120 million unique TCR beta sequences, from around 200 million T cells, were found by an earlier analysis.

Worth noting for this clone: Its specificity is not known.

Study-wide findings and caveats: 87-base-pair reads could not separate some V segments, including TRBV6-2 and TRBV6-3. A later look showed TCR association rates differing by HLA locus, highest for DRB1 and lowest for HLA-C. An analysis that came later showed most CMV-associated TCR beta chains appearing HLA-restricted.

Germline V CDR1 and CDR2: SEHNR, FQNEAQ (reference sequence). V trimming: 5 bases; J trimming: 4 bases; junction bases outside the gene matches: 7. CDR3 length equals 16 residues. In the PCR, 60 Vbeta and 13 Jbeta primers were used. Clones were read by immunoSEQ multiplex PCR, and TCRdb kept only the in-frame ones, dropping some. The sample yields about 210,000 clones, about 79% seen once. The chain recombines TRBV7-9 with TRBJ2-2, with 10 positions matching TRBD1. The sequenced sample was PBMCs. The source is a male donor in good health and CMV-seronegative. The CDR3 sequence is CASSPRTGGSTGELFF. Here the CDR3 DNA reads TGTGCCAGCAGCCCCCGGACAGGGGGAAGCACCGGGGAGCTGTTTTTT.